This T cell receptor (beta chain) was obtained from a study of blood T cell repertoires in COVID-19 (dated by TCRdb to about 2020). Context from the whole study: The collaborator samples originated in the United States, Italy and Spain and spanned the acute and convalescent phases of COVID-19. The material from the prospective study consisted of cDNA or gDNA derived from T cells, B-cell-depleted T cells, or PBMCs. The dataset comprised deeply sampled blood TCRbeta repertoires from subjects exposed to, actively infected with, or recovered from COVID-19. The repertoires were made available in a free public database intended to serve as a resource for research on the immune response to SARS-CoV-2. Samples were obtained from the ongoing ImmuneRACE study (first 160 participants) and from approximately 1,200 subjects provided by 6 global collaborators. A de-identified subject ID, COVID-19 status, age in years and sex were almost always included in the sample metadata. Where available, HLA class I and class II types were taken from metadata supplied by the sample provider and were not determined by assay-based typing.

Turning to this clone: This receptor's antigen is unknown. Base qualities are not provided; no much larger clone lies one nucleotide away.

In the prospective study, participants were roughly 18 to 100 years old, resided in about two dozen geographic areas of the United States, and were enrolled through a virtual design. Cohort assignment in the prospective study relied on participant-reported clinical history from a screening survey and a study questionnaire. For ImmuneRACE Cohort 3, a participant was defined as recovered based on two consecutive negative NP/OP PCR tests, clearance by a healthcare professional, or resolution of symptoms. In the prospective study, mobile phlebotomists collected whole blood, serum and a nasopharyngeal or oropharyngeal swab from each participant. Over a roughly 2-month period, participants in the prospective study had the option of providing additional blood draws and questionnaires. Before DNA extraction, prospective study blood samples were shipped either frozen or at room temperature. TCRbeta CDR3 regions were amplified from genomic DNA using the immunoSEQ Assay, a bias-controlled multiplex PCR. The original pipeline was this. The number of nucleated cells in each sample was estimated from the amplification of reference gene primers within the assay. To quantify the absolute abundance of each unique TCRbeta CDR3 rearrangement, sequence reads were collapsed and filtered. For each sample, productive Simpson clonality was calculated by taking the square root of Simpson's diversity index across productive rearrangements. This immuneACCESS table, as held by TCRdb, lists in-frame sequences with V and J called but not all clones. Of the missing ones, under half trace to an unresolved V gene in checked studies; the others have no known cause. V and J calls and clone size are as listed in that table; D and trimming were resolved from the DNA. The sample contains approximately 300,000 clones, 90% of them found a single time. 2% to 3% of the sample goes to the ten largest clones.

Beyond this particular receptor, the publication reports: Clinical and demographic metadata were provided uncurated, with the amount varying by source and participant.

The CDR3, from cysteine to phenylalanine, totals 18 residues. Of all the DNA, just the CDR3 is kept, 54 bases in frame from base 1. The junction shows trimming of 3 bases on V and 1 base on J, plus 22 bases between the germline ends. Sequences SGDLS (CDR1) and YYNGEE (CDR2) are obtained from the germline V gene. The sample taken for sequencing was PBMCs or T cells enriched from blood (not recorded which). Rearrangement joined TRBV9 to TRBJ1-2; TRBD1 is possibly the D segment (5 matching bases). This clonotype was obtained from a man aged 60 to 69 who had recovered from COVID-19. CDR3 sequence: CASSASSGDRPLNYGYTF. The bases read TGTGCCAGCAGCGCCTCTTCGGGGGACCGCCCCCTTAACTATGGCTACACCTTC. Joined to the reference TRBV9 and TRBJ1-2 proteins, this CDR3 gives the full variable domain: DSGVTQTPKHLITATGQRVTLRCSPRSGDLSVYWYQQSLDQGLQFLIQYYNGEERAKGNILERFSAQQFPDLHSELNLSSLELGDSALYFCASSASSGDRPLNYGYTFGSGTRLTVV.